One T cell receptor beta chain is described in this entry. Its target is unknown. Full-length variable regions came from constant-region reverse primers plus semi-nested Nested Universal Primer A PCR. One entry per CDR3 protein results from TCRdb running MiXCR on the 5' RACE reads. This table holds nearly 55,000 distinct CDR3 sequences, roughly a quarter found once. Study-level findings and limits: Tumor Tregs overlapped most with tumor, then blood, naive CD4+ cells. Tumor memory CD4+ T cell TCR gene usage was found to cluster with blood and lymph node memory CD4+ cells and with lymph node naive CD4+ cells.

This CDR3 spans 15 amino acids. V was cut by 5 bases and J by 4 bases, with 18 bases left in between. This sequence originates from a female donor with breast cancer. Material for sequencing was tumor-infiltrating naive CD4+ T cells sorted from the breast tumor. As to subset: naive CD4+ T cells, CD4+CD45RA+CD25-. The rearrangement joins TRBV12-3 or TRBV12-4 to TRBJ2-7; TRBD1 or TRBD2 may be the D gene (6 bases each). This chain's CDR3 is CASSQNDWGAYEQYF. In nucleotides, the CDR3 is TGTGCCAGCAGTCAAAACGACTGGGGGGCTTACGAGCAGTACTTC.